This T cell receptor beta chain was recorded in a study of blood T cell repertoires in COVID-19. Study as a whole: Researchers got acute and convalescent COVID-19 samples from the United States, Italy and Spain. The cDNA or gDNA used as material had been derived from T cells, B-cell-depleted T cells, or PBMCs.

How the authors handled the data: Nucleated cell counts were estimated from reference gene primer amplification. Some clones are missing from TCRdb's copy, which holds only in-frame ones; the method was immunoSEQ multiplex PCR. V and J calls and clone size are those listed in that table; D and trimming were worked out from the DNA. Altogether more than 85,000 clones are present, approximately 84% being singletons, with the ten largest covering about 10%. CDR3 length: 14 residues. The germline V and J ends were trimmed by 0 bases and 7 bases, with 15 bases remaining between them. Germline CDR1 reads GTSNPN; CDR2 reads SVGIG (reference sequence).

Sequenced input: peripheral blood. The rearrangement uses TRBV30 and TRBJ1-2, with a possible D match to TRBD1 (6 bases). This receptor was obtained from a man in his 70s with acute or convalescent COVID-19. The CDR3 region is CAWSVRPGVSGYTF. In nucleotides, the CDR3 is TGTGCCTGGAGTGTACGTCCAGGGGTCAGTGGCTACACCTTC.